This T cell receptor beta chain was documented in a study of memory CD4+ T cells and cytomegalovirus serostatus (dated by TCRdb to about 2019). Regarding the research as a whole: The cohort comprised about 33 healthy Belgian adults, 9 CMV seropositive and roughly 24 CMV seronegative. To replicate a published TCR-based CMV serostatus classifier, the study sequenced CD4+ memory TCRbeta repertoires from a Belgian cohort whose cytomegalovirus serostatus was known. What the work shows at the level of the full study, not this receptor alone: A median bootstrapped AUC of almost 0.96 with a 95% CI of 0.76-1.00 was achieved on the Belgian cohort by the original-framework classifier. Only CD4+CD45RO+ memory cells were sequenced, in contrast to the original study, in which naive and memory CD4+ and CD8+ populations were covered. The results were interpreted as suggesting that the CMV-associated TCR signature is largely present in the CD4+ memory repertoire. CMV serostatus prediction reached a median bootstrapped AUC of roughly 0.96 with the original framework and roughly 0.9 with a US-trained random forest. Of over 150 previously reported CMV-associated TCRbeta sequences, 67 appeared in the CD4+ memory repertoires, each in one to five individuals.

Single viable CD3+CD4+CD8-CD45RO+ cells were sorted as memory CD4+ T cells on a FACSAria II. To determine CMV serostatus, a Roche Elecsys assay was used that detects serum IgG against CMV pp150, pp28, p38 and p52. Once the samples were thawed, total CD4+ T cells were enriched through positive selection using CD4 magnetic microbeads. The samples came from a different study that was designed specifically to examine the CD4+ T cell memory repertoire. Peripheral blood mononuclear cells were isolated and cryopreserved following standard operating procedures; serum was stored at -80 °C. The staining relied on CD3-PerCP (BW264/56), CD4-APC (RPA-T4), CD45RO-PE (UCHT1) and CD8-Pacific Orange (3B5) antibodies, and Sytox blue was used to exclude non-viable cells. A word on this clone: Which antigen it targets is not known. Base-call qualities are not available, and no considerably larger clone is one nucleotide away.

V loses 6 bases at its end and J loses 6 bases; junction bases beyond the gene matches: 8. The CDR3 measures 15 amino acids from cysteine to phenylalanine. Just the 45-base CDR3 DNA is kept, in frame starting at base 1. CDR1 MNHEY and CDR2 SVGAGI are derived from the germline V gene. Genomic DNA was extracted from sorted cells with the Quick-DNA Microprep Kit. TCRbeta DNA was amplified with the immunoSEQ hsTCRbeta kit following the manufacturer's protocol. An Illumina MiSeq instrument was used to sequence the TCRbeta libraries. As for the authors' bioinformatics: Removing out-of-frame sequences left 2,204,828 distinct TCRbeta sequences, an average of roughly 68,000 per individual. Each individual was scored according to the count of approximately 170 previously reported CMV-associated TCRbeta sequences and the total productive distinct TCRbeta count. A beta-binomial model was reimplemented in Python, and scikit-learn random forests with default parameters were trained on US cohort data. Classifier performance on the Belgian cohort was summarized as median AUC with percentile confidence intervals calculated over 10,000 bootstrap iterations. Here the immuneACCESS table is served through TCRdb, limited to in-frame sequences with V and J called. Missing clones are a known gap in these copies; in checked studies unresolved V genes cover under half, and the rest lacks a known reason. That table is the source of V, J and clone size, and D and trimming were worked out from the DNA. This sample holds tens of thousands of clones; 82% were observed only once. Roughly 0.59% of the sample is taken by the ten largest.

The receptor chain draws on TRBV6-5 and TRBJ1-5; TRBD1 lines up with 10 middle nucleotides. The sample comprised memory CD4+ T cells from blood. The receptor was derived from an adult in good health and CMV-seronegative. The nucleotide sequence is given as TGTGCCAGCAGCCCCGGGACAGGGGTTTTTCAGCCCCAGCATTTT. Its amino acids are CASSPGTGVFQPQHF.